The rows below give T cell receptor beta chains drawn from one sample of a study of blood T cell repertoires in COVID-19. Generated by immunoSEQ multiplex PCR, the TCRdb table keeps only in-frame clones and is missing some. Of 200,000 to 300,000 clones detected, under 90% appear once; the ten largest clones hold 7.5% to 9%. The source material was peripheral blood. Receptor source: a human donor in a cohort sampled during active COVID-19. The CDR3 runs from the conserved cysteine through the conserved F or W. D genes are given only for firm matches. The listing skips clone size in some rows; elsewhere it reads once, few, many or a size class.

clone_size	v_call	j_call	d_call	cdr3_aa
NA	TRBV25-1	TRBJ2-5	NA	CASSEFRGETQYF
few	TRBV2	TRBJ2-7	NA	CASSEARGGEQYF
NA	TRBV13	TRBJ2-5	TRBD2	CASSLGRTSGGALETQYF
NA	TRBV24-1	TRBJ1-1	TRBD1	CATRTGGNTEAFF
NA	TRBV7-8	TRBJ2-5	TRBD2	CASSFGRTSGRGETQYF
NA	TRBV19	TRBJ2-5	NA	CASSIDLSVETQYF
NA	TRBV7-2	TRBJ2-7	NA	CASSLASREQYF
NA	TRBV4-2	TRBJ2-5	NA	CASSQGISMPPETQYF
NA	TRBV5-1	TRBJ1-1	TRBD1	CASSSPGQGNTEAFF
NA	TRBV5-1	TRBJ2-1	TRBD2	CASSTGLAGDFNEQFF
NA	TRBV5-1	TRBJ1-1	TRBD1	CASSLVDRGRLGNTEAFF
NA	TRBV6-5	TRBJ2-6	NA	CASSLAASGANVLTF
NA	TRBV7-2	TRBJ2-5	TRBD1	CASSSGTGLRRETQYF
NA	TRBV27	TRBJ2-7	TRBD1	CASSALRQGWEQYF
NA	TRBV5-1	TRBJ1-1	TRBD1	CASTPSGGTGNTEAFF
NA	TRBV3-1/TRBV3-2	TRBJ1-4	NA	CASSRRGGRLLATNEKLFF
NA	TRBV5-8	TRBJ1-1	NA	CASSRSRGANTEAFF
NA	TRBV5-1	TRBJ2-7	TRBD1	CASSLGTGQGVYEQYF
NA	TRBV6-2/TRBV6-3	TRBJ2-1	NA	CASSSPRGQYNEQFF
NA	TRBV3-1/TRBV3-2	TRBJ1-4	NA	CASSLAREGFRNEKLFF
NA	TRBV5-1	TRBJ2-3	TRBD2	CASKSGRADTQYF
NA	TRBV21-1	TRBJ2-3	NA	CASSKARRGGRTDTQYF
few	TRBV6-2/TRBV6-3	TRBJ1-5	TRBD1	CASSHRGQANQPQHF
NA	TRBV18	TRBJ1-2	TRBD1	CASSSDRGLSYTF
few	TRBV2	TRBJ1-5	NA	CASKGGSGDNQPQHF
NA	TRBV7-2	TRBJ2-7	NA	CASSLAQGQGEQYF
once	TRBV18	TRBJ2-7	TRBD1	CASSHPGQGYYEQYF
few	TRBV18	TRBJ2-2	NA	CASSHRRATTGELFF